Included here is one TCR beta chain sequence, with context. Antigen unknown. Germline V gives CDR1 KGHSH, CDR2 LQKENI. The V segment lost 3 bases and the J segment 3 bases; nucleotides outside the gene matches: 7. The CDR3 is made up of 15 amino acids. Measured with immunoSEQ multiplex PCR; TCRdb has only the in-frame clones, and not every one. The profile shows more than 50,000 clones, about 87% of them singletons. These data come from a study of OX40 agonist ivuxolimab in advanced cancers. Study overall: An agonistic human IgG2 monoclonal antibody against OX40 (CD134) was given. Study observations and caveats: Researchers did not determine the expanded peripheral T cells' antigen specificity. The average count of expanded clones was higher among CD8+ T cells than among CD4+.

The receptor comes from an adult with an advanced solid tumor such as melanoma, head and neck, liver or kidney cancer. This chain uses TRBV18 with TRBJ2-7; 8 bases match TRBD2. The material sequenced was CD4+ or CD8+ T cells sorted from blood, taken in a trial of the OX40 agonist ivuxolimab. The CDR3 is CASSPERESLYEQYF. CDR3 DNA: TGTGCCAGCTCACCGGAGCGGGAGTCACTCTACGAGCAGTACTTC.